The rows below give T cell receptor beta chains drawn from one sample of a study of blood T cell repertoires in COVID-19. Profiled with immunoSEQ multiplex PCR; TCRdb holds only in-frame clones, not every one. The sample includes more than 150,000 clones, 81% of them seen just once. The sequenced material came from peripheral blood. The source is a woman over 75 with COVID-19, enrolled during active disease. The CDR3 runs from the conserved cysteine through the conserved F or W. D genes are given only for firm matches. Rows may omit the clone size; those that give it use once, few, many or a size class.

v_gene: TRBV29-1
abundance: NA
j_gene: TRBJ2-1
d_gene: TRBD1
CDR3nt: TGCAGCGTTGAGGGACAGGGATATGAGCAGTTCTTC
CDR3aa: CSVEGQGYEQFF

v_gene: TRBV7-3
abundance: NA
j_gene: TRBJ2-2
d_gene: TRBD1
CDR3nt: TGTGCCAGCAGCCCGGGACAGGGGTTAATCGGCGGGGAGCTGTTTTTT
CDR3aa: CASSPGQGLIGGELFF

v_gene: TRBV7-3
abundance: once
j_gene: TRBJ2-1
d_gene: TRBD1
CDR3nt: TGTGCCAGCAGCCCTGGGACAGGGGGCGGGGAGCAGTTCTTC
CDR3aa: CASSPGTGGGEQFF

v_gene: TRBV19
abundance: NA
j_gene: TRBJ2-1
d_gene: NA
CDR3nt: TGTGCCAGTAGTATGTCAGGGATCCACAATGAGCAGTTCTTC
CDR3aa: CASSMSGIHNEQFF

v_gene: TRBV6-5
abundance: NA
j_gene: TRBJ1-5
d_gene: NA
CDR3nt: TGTGCCAGCGATGAGGTCACAGGATATCAGCCCCAGCATTTT
CDR3aa: CASDEVTGYQPQHF

v_gene: TRBV7-9
abundance: NA
j_gene: TRBJ1-3
d_gene: TRBD1
CDR3nt: TGTGCCAGCAGCTTTACAGGGGTTGGAAACACCATATATTTT
CDR3aa: CASSFTGVGNTIYF

v_gene: TRBV3-1/TRBV3-2
abundance: NA
j_gene: TRBJ2-5
d_gene: TRBD1
CDR3nt: TGTGCCAGCAGCCAAGATCGAAGGACAGGACAAGAGACCCAGTACTTC
CDR3aa: CASSQDRRTGQETQYF

v_gene: TRBV4-1
abundance: NA
j_gene: TRBJ1-4
d_gene: TRBD1
CDR3nt: TGCGCCAGCAGTCGGACAGGCCAGAATGAAAAACTGTTTTTT
CDR3aa: CASSRTGQNEKLFF

v_gene: TRBV18
abundance: NA
j_gene: TRBJ2-1
d_gene: TRBD1
CDR3nt: TGTGCCAGCTCACCATTGGCAGGGGGCGAAAGGGCCTACAATGAGCAGTTCTTC
CDR3aa: CASSPLAGGERAYNEQFF

v_gene: TRBV11-1
abundance: NA
j_gene: TRBJ2-7
d_gene: TRBD2
CDR3nt: TGTGCCAGCAGCCCCGGCGGCGGGAGGGCCCTCTACGAGCAGTACTTC
CDR3aa: CASSPGGGRALYEQYF

v_gene: TRBV18
abundance: NA
j_gene: TRBJ2-7
d_gene: NA
CDR3nt: TGTGCCAGCTCACCGGGGCGGGGTTCCTACGAGCAGTACTTC
CDR3aa: CASSPGRGSYEQYF

v_gene: TRBV11-2
abundance: few
j_gene: TRBJ1-3
d_gene: NA
CDR3nt: TGTGCCAGCACCTTGGGAGCGGGAAGCTCTGGAAACACCATATATTTT
CDR3aa: CASTLGAGSSGNTIYF

v_gene: TRBV20-1
abundance: NA
j_gene: TRBJ2-4
d_gene: NA
CDR3nt: TGCAGTGCTAGTCGACACGGAGCCAAAAACATTCAGTACTTC
CDR3aa: CSASRHGAKNIQYF

v_gene: TRBV7-8
abundance: NA
j_gene: TRBJ1-6
d_gene: NA
CDR3nt: TGTGCCAGCAGCTTAAGGGGCCCGAGCTCCTATAATTCACCCCTCCACTTT
CDR3aa: CASSLRGPSSYNSPLHF

v_gene: TRBV11-2
abundance: NA
j_gene: TRBJ2-3
d_gene: TRBD2
CDR3nt: TGTGCCAGCAGGCTTACCGGGGGGAAACCCACAGATACGCAGTATTTT
CDR3aa: CASRLTGGKPTDTQYF

v_gene: TRBV4-1
abundance: NA
j_gene: TRBJ2-1
d_gene: TRBD2
CDR3nt: TGCGCCAGCAGCCGCCTAGCGGGAGATGGGCACAATGAGCAGTTCTTC
CDR3aa: CASSRLAGDGHNEQFF

v_gene: TRBV2
abundance: NA
j_gene: TRBJ1-1
d_gene: NA
CDR3nt: TGTGCCAGCAGTGACTTAATGAACACTGAAGCTTTCTTT
CDR3aa: CASSDLMNTEAFF

v_gene: TRBV5-1
abundance: NA
j_gene: TRBJ2-7
d_gene: TRBD2
CDR3nt: TGCGCCAGCAGCTTGGTGTTGGCGGGAGAGGGTAACGAGCAGTACTTC
CDR3aa: CASSLVLAGEGNEQYF

v_gene: TRBV6-5
abundance: NA
j_gene: TRBJ2-3
d_gene: TRBD2
CDR3nt: TGTGCCAGCAGTTACCCGGCTAGCGGGGGGTCAGATACGCAGTATTTT
CDR3aa: CASSYPASGGSDTQYF

v_gene: TRBV10-3
abundance: NA
j_gene: TRBJ2-3
d_gene: TRBD2
CDR3nt: TGTGCCATCAGTGAGTTAGGTATTGGCGGGGGTGATAAAGATACGCAGTATTTT
CDR3aa: CAISELGIGGGDKDTQYF

v_gene: TRBV7-7
abundance: NA
j_gene: TRBJ2-5
d_gene: NA
CDR3nt: TGTGCTAGCAGCCCCTCGACTACTACTTGGACCCAGTACTTC
CDR3aa: CASSPSTTTWTQYF

v_gene: TRBV2
abundance: once
j_gene: TRBJ2-2
d_gene: TRBD1
CDR3nt: TGTGCCAGCAGTGACAGGGGGTATGCCTCCGGGGAGCTGTTTTTT
CDR3aa: CASSDRGYASGELFF

v_gene: TRBV5-1
abundance: NA
j_gene: TRBJ2-7
d_gene: TRBD1
CDR3nt: TGCGCCAGCAGCCCGACAGGGGACGAGCAGTACTTC
CDR3aa: CASSPTGDEQYF

v_gene: TRBV5-1
abundance: NA
j_gene: TRBJ2-2
d_gene: NA
CDR3nt: TGCGCCAGCAGCTCCCCGGGAAAGGGGAACACCGGGGAGCTGTTTTTT
CDR3aa: CASSSPGKGNTGELFF

v_gene: TRBV7-8
abundance: NA
j_gene: TRBJ1-2
d_gene: NA
CDR3nt: TGTGCCAGCAGCCCCCCGGAGGGCTTTGGCTACACCTTC
CDR3aa: CASSPPEGFGYTF

v_gene: TRBV5-5
abundance: NA
j_gene: TRBJ1-2
d_gene: NA
CDR3nt: TGTGCCAGCAGCTTGGATCAGGGCTATGGCTACACCTTC
CDR3aa: CASSLDQGYGYTF

v_gene: TRBV7-9
abundance: NA
j_gene: TRBJ1-2
d_gene: TRBD1
CDR3nt: TGTGCCAGCAGCTCCTCGGGACAGGGGAATTATGGCTACACCTTC
CDR3aa: CASSSSGQGNYGYTF

v_gene: TRBV19
abundance: NA
j_gene: TRBJ1-2
d_gene: TRBD1
CDR3nt: TGTGCCAGTAGTACGGGGACAGGGGGTCCTGGCTACACCTTC
CDR3aa: CASSTGTGGPGYTF

v_gene: TRBV5-4
abundance: NA
j_gene: TRBJ1-2
d_gene: NA
CDR3nt: TGTGCCAGCAGCCTTGGGGGGAAACGGGGCTACACCTTC
CDR3aa: CASSLGGKRGYTF

v_gene: TRBV14
abundance: NA
j_gene: TRBJ2-1
d_gene: NA
CDR3nt: TGTGCCAGCAGCCAAGATCTCGGGAGCGGCTACAATGAGCAGTTCTTC
CDR3aa: CASSQDLGSGYNEQFF

v_gene: TRBV10-3
abundance: few
j_gene: TRBJ1-5
d_gene: NA
CDR3nt: TGTGCCACCTCAGAGGTGAGCAATCAGCCCCAGCATTTT
CDR3aa: CATSEVSNQPQHF

v_gene: TRBV7-8
abundance: NA
j_gene: TRBJ1-5
d_gene: TRBD1
CDR3nt: TGTGCCAGCAGGCAGGACAGGGGAACCAGTCAGCCCCAGCATTTT
CDR3aa: CASRQDRGTSQPQHF

v_gene: TRBV30
abundance: NA
j_gene: TRBJ2-3
d_gene: TRBD2
CDR3nt: TGTGCCTGGAGTGTAGGGCTAGCGGGGCTCACAGATACGCAGTATTTT
CDR3aa: CAWSVGLAGLTDTQYF

v_gene: TRBV6-6
abundance: NA
j_gene: TRBJ2-5
d_gene: TRBD1
CDR3nt: TGTGCCAGCAGATATTCGGGACAGGGGGCAGGGGAGACCCAGTACTTC
CDR3aa: CASRYSGQGAGETQYF

v_gene: TRBV2
abundance: once
j_gene: TRBJ2-1
d_gene: NA
CDR3nt: TGTGCCAGCAGTGAAGTCTTCTCCAATGAGCAGTTCTTC
CDR3aa: CASSEVFSNEQFF

v_gene: TRBV5-6
abundance: NA
j_gene: TRBJ1-1
d_gene: NA
CDR3nt: TGTGCCAGCAGCTTGTCTTCGGGGGAAGAAGCTTTCTTT
CDR3aa: CASSLSSGEEAFF

v_gene: TRBV27
abundance: NA
j_gene: TRBJ1-2
d_gene: TRBD1
CDR3nt: TGTGCCGTCCGGGACAGCCTCAACTACACCTTC
CDR3aa: CAVRDSLNYTF

v_gene: TRBV5-1
abundance: NA
j_gene: TRBJ2-5
d_gene: TRBD2
CDR3nt: TGCGCCAGCAGCTGGGAAGCGGGAGGAATACAAGAGACCCAGTACTTC
CDR3aa: CASSWEAGGIQETQYF

v_gene: TRBV6-5
abundance: NA
j_gene: TRBJ2-3
d_gene: TRBD2
CDR3nt: TGTGCCAGCATTACTAGCGGGGGGACAGATACGCAGTATTTT
CDR3aa: CASITSGGTDTQYF

v_gene: TRBV2
abundance: NA
j_gene: TRBJ2-3
d_gene: NA
CDR3nt: TGTGCCAGCAGTGAAGCGTCGAGGGAGGATACGCAGTATTTT
CDR3aa: CASSEASREDTQYF

v_gene: TRBV3-1/TRBV3-2
abundance: NA
j_gene: TRBJ2-1
d_gene: TRBD2
CDR3nt: TGTGCCAGCAGCCCCCGGACTAGCGGGGGGCGGAATGAGCAGTTCTTC
CDR3aa: CASSPRTSGGRNEQFF